This TCR beta chain was sequenced in a study of blood T cells in healthy people across ages. General observations from the study: When set beside aged donors, long-lived donors presented more naive CD4+ cells and higher diversity.

For the second PCR, which ran for roughly 6 to 12 cycles, a sample-barcoded 5' primer and a J-beta primer mix were used. A template-switch adaptor that had 12 random nucleotides put a tag on each cDNA molecule. Individual samples furnished no less than 3 million CDR3-containing paired-end reads apiece. TCRdb passed the 5' RACE reads through MiXCR, listing each CDR3 protein once. The data contain approximately 1,700,000 distinct CDR3 sequences, roughly 43% of them singletons. This clonotype was detected many times. Its antigen is still unknown. Total RNA was isolated from each sample in quantities of at least 5 micrograms. This CDR3 has 13 residues. V lost 1 base and J 4 bases, leaving 6 bases between the germline ends. Germline V gene lookup returns CDR1 MRHNA and CDR2 SNTAGT.

The TCR was taken from a human donor in good health. This chain joins TRBV6-4 and TRBJ2-3; D unresolved. Sequences were obtained from blood. The CDR3 DNA is TGTGCCAGCAGTGACTATATCTCAGATACGCAGTATTTT. Encoded protein: CASSDYISDTQYF.